This TCR beta chain was retrieved from a study of blood T cell repertoires in COVID-19. About the research overall: Samples representing acute and convalescent COVID-19 were sourced from the United States, Italy and Spain.

CDR3 length equals 14 residues. Trimming shortened V by 5 bases and J by 2 bases, and 13 bases separated the two germline ends. In germline, CDR1 is SEHNR, CDR2 FQNEAQ (reference sequence). Original methodology: Reference gene primers were amplified, and this amplification served to estimate nucleated cell counts. Data came from immunoSEQ multiplex PCR; TCRdb stores just in-frame clones and leaves some out. The V and J calls and clone size were taken over from that table, and D and trimming were inferred from the DNA. The sample lists some 260,000 clones; roughly 90% were seen once. This chain connects TRBV7-9 to TRBJ2-7, with a tentative D call TRBD1 (6 bases). Sequenced: peripheral blood. This TCR derives from a woman in her twenties or thirties with acute or convalescent COVID-19. This CDR3 is CASSPWDKTYEQYF. CDR3 nucleotides: TGTGCCAGCAGCCCATGGGACAAGACCTACGAGCAGTACTTC.